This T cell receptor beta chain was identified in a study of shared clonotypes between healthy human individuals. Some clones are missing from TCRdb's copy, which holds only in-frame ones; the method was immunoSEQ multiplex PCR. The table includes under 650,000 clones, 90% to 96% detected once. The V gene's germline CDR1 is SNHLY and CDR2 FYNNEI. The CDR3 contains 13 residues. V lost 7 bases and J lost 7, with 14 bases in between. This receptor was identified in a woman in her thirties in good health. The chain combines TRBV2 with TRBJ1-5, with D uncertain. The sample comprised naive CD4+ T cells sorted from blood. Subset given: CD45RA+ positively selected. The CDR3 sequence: CASIGSGLQPQHF. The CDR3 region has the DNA TGTGCCAGCATAGGTAGCGGTTTGCAGCCCCAGCATTTT. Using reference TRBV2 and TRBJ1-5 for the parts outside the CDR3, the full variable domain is EPEVTQTPSHQVTQMGQEVILRCVPISNHLYFYWYRQILGQKVEFLVSFYNNEISEKSEIFDDQFSVERPDGSNFTLKIRSTKLEDSAMYFCASIGSGLQPQHFGDGTRLSIL.